This T cell receptor beta chain is drawn from a study of blood T cell repertoires in COVID-19. Study information: Whether acute or convalescent, the COVID-19 samples came from the United States, Italy and Spain. Sources were T cells, B-cell-depleted T cells, or PBMCs; the material itself was cDNA or gDNA.

Original processing notes: Counts of nucleated cells, estimated from reference gene primer amplification, were obtained. Clones were sequenced by immunoSEQ multiplex PCR, and TCRdb holds only the in-frame ones, with some missing. V and J calls plus clone size are reproduced from that table; the DNA served to infer D and trimming. The sample lists some 150,000 clones; roughly 90% were seen once. This CDR3 contains 15 residues. V was cut by 2 bases and J by 4 bases, with 12 bases left in between. The V gene's germline CDR1 is MDHEN and CDR2 SYDVKM. Input material: peripheral blood. The source of this sequence is a man between 60 and 75 years old with acute or convalescent COVID-19. The chain recombines TRBV28 with TRBJ1-5; no clear D gene. The CDR3 sequence is CASSLDTVFNQPQHF. In DNA, the CDR3 is TGTGCCAGCAGTTTAGATACAGTCTTTAATCAGCCCCAGCATTTT.